These T cell receptor beta chains were read from a single sample in a study of Tregs in tolerant kidney transplant recipients. The protocol was immunoSEQ multiplex PCR, while the TCRdb copy is restricted to in-frame clones and leaves out a portion. Here the sample spans hundreds of thousands of clones, around 82% being singletons. The sample comprised CD4+ T cells from blood. These receptors originate from a human donor in good health. CDR3s include the opening cysteine and the closing phenylalanine or tryptophan. The D gene is left open where the match is weak. Some rows mark clone size as missing; the rest say once, few, many or name a class of expanded clone.

>TRBV5-6|-|-|TRBJ2-7
CASSPRGVKEQYF
TGTGCCAGCAGCCCGAGGGGGGTTAAAGAGCAGTACTTC
>TRBV5-5|-|-|TRBJ2-7
CASSRPGTGSEQYF
TGTGCCAGCAGCCGTCCCGGGACGGGATCCGAGCAGTACTTC
>TRBV6-5|-|TRBD1|TRBJ1-2
CASRRGGQGLYGYTF
TGTGCCAGCAGGAGGGGTGGACAGGGCCTCTATGGCTACACCTTC
>TRBV6-5|-|-|TRBJ1-1
CASRASRAAFF
TGTGCCAGTAGGGCAAGCCGCGCCGCTTTCTTT
>TRBV14|-|-|TRBJ2-1
CASSQDAGHEQFF
TGTGCCAGCAGCCAAGATGCAGGCCATGAGCAGTTCTTC
>TRBV13|few|-|TRBJ2-7
CASSFGPGRSYEQYF
TGTGCCAGCAGCTTTGGGCCCGGACGGTCCTACGAGCAGTACTTC
>TRBV6-5|-|TRBD2|TRBJ2-7
CASSYSGGGFEQYF
TGTGCCAGCAGTTACTCGGGGGGGGGATTCGAGCAGTACTTC
>TRBV18|-|-|TRBJ1-5
CASSPQRQTPSNQPQHF
TGTGCCAGCTCACCACAGCGACAGACCCCAAGCAATCAGCCCCAGCATTTT
>TRBV27|-|-|TRBJ2-4
CASSLGRGLAKNIQYF
TGTGCCAGCAGTTTAGGCCGGGGCCTAGCCAAAAACATTCAGTACTTC
>TRBV29-1|-|-|TRBJ2-7
CSVAPGSSYEQYF
TGCAGCGTCGCACCTGGGAGCTCCTACGAGCAGTACTTC
>TRBV30|-|-|TRBJ2-5
CAWSKETQYF
TGTGCCTGGTCAAAAGAGACCCAGTACTTC
>TRBV7-8|-|-|TRBJ2-1
CASSLSLGEQFF
TGTGCCAGCAGCTTAAGCCTAGGTGAGCAGTTCTTC
>TRBV9|-|TRBD2|TRBJ2-3
CASSLTGGGSIVTDTQYF
TGTGCCAGCAGCCTAACGGGCGGCGGGAGTATCGTCACAGATACGCAGTATTTT
>TRBV6-5|-|-|TRBJ1-2
CASRPRGPFNYGYTF
TGTGCCAGCAGACCCAGGGGCCCCTTTAACTATGGCTACACCTTC
>TRBV7-8|-|-|TRBJ2-2
CASSSRRADANTGELFF
TGTGCCAGCAGCTCCAGACGGGCCGACGCGAACACCGGGGAGCTGTTTTTT
>TRBV5-1|-|-|TRBJ2-5
CASSSPQAGETQYF
TGCGCCAGCAGCTCGCCCCAGGCGGGCGAGACCCAGTACTTC